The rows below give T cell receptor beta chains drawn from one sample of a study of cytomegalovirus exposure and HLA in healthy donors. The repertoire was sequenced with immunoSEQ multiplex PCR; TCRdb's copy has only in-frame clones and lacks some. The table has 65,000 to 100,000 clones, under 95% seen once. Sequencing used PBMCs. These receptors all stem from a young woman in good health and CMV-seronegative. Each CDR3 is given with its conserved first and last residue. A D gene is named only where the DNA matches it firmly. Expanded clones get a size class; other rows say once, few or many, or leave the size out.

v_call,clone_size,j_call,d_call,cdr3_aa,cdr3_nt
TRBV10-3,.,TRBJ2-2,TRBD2,CAISVRGDTGELFF,TGTGCCATCAGTGTCCGGGGGGACACCGGGGAGCTGTTTTTT
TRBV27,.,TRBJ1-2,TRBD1,CASSPNRQGAFGYTF,TGTGCCAGCAGCCCAAATCGACAGGGGGCATTTGGCTACACCTTC
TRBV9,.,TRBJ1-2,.,CASSVGTDLDYGYTF,TGTGCCAGCAGCGTAGGGACAGACCTGGACTATGGCTACACCTTC
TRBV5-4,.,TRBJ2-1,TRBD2,CASRPGTSGSRGFNEQFF,TGTGCCAGCAGGCCCGGGACTAGCGGGAGCCGGGGGTTCAATGAGCAGTTCTTC
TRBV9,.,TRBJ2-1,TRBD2,CASSVLAGGEQFF,TGTGCCAGCAGCGTACTAGCGGGGGGTGAGCAGTTCTTC
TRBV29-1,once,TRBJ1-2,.,CSVVGPRGMNYGYTF,TGCAGCGTTGTAGGCCCGAGAGGGATGAACTATGGCTACACCTTC
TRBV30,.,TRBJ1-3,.,CASGHLSGNTIYF,TGTGCCTCGGGTCACCTCTCTGGAAACACCATATATTTT
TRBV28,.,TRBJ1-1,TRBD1,CASSLGQGKAFF,TGTGCCAGCAGTTTGGGACAGGGAAAAGCTTTCTTT
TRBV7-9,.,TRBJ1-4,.,CASRAGANEKLFF,TGTGCCAGCAGGGCAGGGGCTAATGAAAAACTGTTTTTT
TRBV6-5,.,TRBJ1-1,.,CASTQGREAFF,TGTGCCAGCACCCAGGGCCGGGAAGCTTTCTTT
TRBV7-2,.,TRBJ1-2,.,CASSQIPQGIPNGYTF,TGTGCCAGCAGCCAAATACCTCAGGGGATACCGAATGGCTACACCTTC
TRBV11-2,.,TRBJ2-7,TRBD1,CASSVDRGRGGYEQYF,TGTGCCAGCAGTGTTGACAGGGGGCGCGGAGGGTACGAGCAGTACTTC
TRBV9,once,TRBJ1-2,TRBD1,CASSRDSSYGYTF,TGTGCCAGCAGCCGGGACAGTTCGTATGGCTACACCTTC
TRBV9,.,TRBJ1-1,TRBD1,CASSGGAGGYTEAFF,TGTGCCAGCAGCGGTGGGGCAGGGGGATACACTGAAGCTTTCTTT
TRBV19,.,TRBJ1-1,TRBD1,CASLPWTGLRTEAFF,TGTGCCAGCCTACCCTGGACAGGGCTAAGGACTGAAGCTTTCTTT
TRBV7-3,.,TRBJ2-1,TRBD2,CASSLSSGGPIVSYNEQFF,TGTGCCAGCAGCTTGTCTAGCGGGGGCCCAATTGTCTCCTACAATGAGCAGTTCTTC
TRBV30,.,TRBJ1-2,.,CAWSIRGGRSGYTF,TGTGCCTGGAGCATCAGGGGCGGCAGGAGTGGCTACACCTTC
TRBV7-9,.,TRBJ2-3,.,CASSLERRGPKDTQYF,TGTGCCAGCAGCTTAGAGCGCAGAGGGCCGAAAGATACGCAGTATTTT
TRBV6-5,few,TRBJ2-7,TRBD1,CASSYIGDSLYEQYF,TGTGCCAGCAGTTACATAGGGGACAGCCTCTACGAGCAGTACTTC
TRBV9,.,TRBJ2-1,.,CASSGQADEQFF,TGTGCCAGCAGCGGACAGGCGGATGAGCAGTTCTTC
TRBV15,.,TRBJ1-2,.,CATSRDLTGAGYTF,TGTGCCACCAGCAGAGATCTTACAGGCGCTGGCTACACCTTC
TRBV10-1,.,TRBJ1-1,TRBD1,CASSEGTAYTEAFF,TGCGCCAGCAGTGAGGGGACAGCCTACACTGAAGCTTTCTTT
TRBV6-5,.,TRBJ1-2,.,CASSYSGNYGYTF,TGTGCCAGCAGTTACAGCGGAAACTATGGCTACACCTTC
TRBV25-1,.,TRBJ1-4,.,CASHVATNEKLFF,TGTGCCAGCCATGTTGCAACTAATGAAAAACTGTTTTTT
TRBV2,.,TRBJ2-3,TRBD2,CASSDLAGGSDHTDTQYF,TGTGCCAGCAGTGATCTAGCGGGGGGCTCGGATCACACAGATACGCAGTATTTT
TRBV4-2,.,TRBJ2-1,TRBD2,CASSQGLAGGGNEQFF,TGTGCCAGCAGCCAAGGACTAGCGGGAGGAGGCAATGAGCAGTTCTTC
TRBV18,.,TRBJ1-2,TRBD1,CASSKGQANYGYTF,TGTGCCAGCTCAAAGGGACAGGCCAACTATGGCTACACCTTC
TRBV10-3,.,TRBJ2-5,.,CAIKTQGETQYF,TGTGCCATCAAGACCCAGGGTGAGACCCAGTACTTC
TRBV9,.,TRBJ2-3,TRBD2,CASSVFSGGGTDTQYF,TGTGCCAGCAGCGTATTTAGCGGGGGTGGCACAGATACGCAGTATTTT
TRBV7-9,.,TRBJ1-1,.,CASSLDSMNTEAFF,TGTGCCAGCAGCTTAGACAGCATGAACACTGAAGCTTTCTTT
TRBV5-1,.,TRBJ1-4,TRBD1,CASSPRSGTGTEKLFF,TGCGCCAGCAGCCCCCGATCCGGGACAGGCACTGAAAAACTGTTTTTT
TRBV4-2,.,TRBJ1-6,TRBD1,CASSLGTDYNSPLHF,TGTGCCAGCAGCCTTGGGACAGATTATAATTCACCCCTCCACTTT
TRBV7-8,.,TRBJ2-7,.,CASSATVTYEQYF,TGTGCCAGCAGCGCGACAGTTACCTACGAGCAGTACTTC
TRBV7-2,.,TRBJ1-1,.,CASSPRVNTEAFF,TGTGCCAGCAGCCCCCGCGTGAACACTGAAGCTTTCTTT
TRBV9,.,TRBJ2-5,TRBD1,CASSVAGGALGETQYF,TGTGCCAGCAGCGTAGCAGGGGGCGCTTTGGGAGAGACCCAGTACTTC
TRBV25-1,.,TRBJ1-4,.,CASSAGYLEKLFF,TGTGCCAGCAGTGCAGGGTATCTAGAAAAACTGTTTTTT
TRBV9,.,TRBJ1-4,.,CASSSHPDLRGEKLFF,TGTGCCAGCAGCTCCCACCCCGACCTCAGAGGGGAAAAACTGTTTTTT
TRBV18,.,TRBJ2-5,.,CASSPESGQETQYF,TGTGCCAGCTCACCCGAATCCGGCCAAGAGACCCAGTACTTC
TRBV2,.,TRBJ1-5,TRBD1,CASSEDRGAQPQHF,TGTGCCAGCAGTGAAGACAGGGGAGCTCAGCCCCAGCATTTT
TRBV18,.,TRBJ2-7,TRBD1,CASSPGQGAYEQYF,TGTGCCAGCTCACCGGGACAGGGGGCATACGAGCAGTACTTC
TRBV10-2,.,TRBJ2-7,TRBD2,CASSVPATTSGIPHEQYF,TGCGCCAGCTCAGTACCGGCAACGACTAGCGGGATCCCGCACGAGCAGTACTTC
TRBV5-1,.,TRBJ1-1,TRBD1,CASSPRQGLNTEAFF,TGCGCCAGCAGCCCCAGACAGGGATTGAACACTGAAGCTTTCTTT
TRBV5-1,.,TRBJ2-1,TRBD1,CASRGTGGPYNEQFF,TGCGCCAGCAGGGGAACAGGGGGCCCCTACAATGAGCAGTTCTTC
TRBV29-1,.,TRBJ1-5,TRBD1,CSVGTGSGNQPQHF,TGCAGCGTTGGGACAGGGAGTGGCAATCAGCCCCAGCATTTT
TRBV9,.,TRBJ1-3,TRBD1,CASSASRQGKDTIYF,TGTGCCAGCAGCGCGTCGAGACAGGGAAAAGACACCATATATTTT
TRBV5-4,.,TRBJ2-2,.,CASSFGDHGELFF,TGTGCCAGCAGCTTCGGGGATCACGGGGAGCTGTTTTTT
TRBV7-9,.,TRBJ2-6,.,CASRNTQDESSGANVLTF,TGTGCCAGCAGAAACACGCAGGATGAGAGCTCTGGGGCCAACGTCCTGACTTTC
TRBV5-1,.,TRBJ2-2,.,CASSLLLADQGELFF,TGCGCCAGCAGCTTGTTGTTAGCGGATCAGGGGGAGCTGTTTTTT
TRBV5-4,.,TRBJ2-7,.,CASSFIGLEQYF,TGTGCCAGCAGCTTTATTGGGCTCGAGCAGTACTTC
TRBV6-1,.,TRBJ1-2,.,CASTQANYGYTF,TGTGCCAGCACACAGGCTAACTATGGCTACACCTTC
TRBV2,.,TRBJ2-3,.,CASRAGAPASTDTQYF,TGTGCCAGCAGGGCTGGGGCACCCGCTAGCACAGATACGCAGTATTTT
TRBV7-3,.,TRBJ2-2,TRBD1,CASSLTTGTAPGELFF,TGTGCCAGCAGCTTAACGACGGGGACAGCCCCCGGGGAGCTGTTTTTT
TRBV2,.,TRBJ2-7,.,CASSVRQDGEQYF,TGTGCCAGCAGTGTCCGACAGGATGGAGAGCAGTACTTC
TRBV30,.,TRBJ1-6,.,CAWSWGGISYNSPLHF,TGTGCCTGGTCATGGGGGGGGATCTCCTATAATTCACCCCTCCACTTT
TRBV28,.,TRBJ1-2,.,CASSPTGYGYTF,TGTGCCAGCAGTCCGACAGGATATGGCTACACCTTC
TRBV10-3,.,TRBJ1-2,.,CAISDPPGGSGYTF,TGTGCCATCAGTGACCCGCCCGGGGGTAGTGGCTACACCTTC
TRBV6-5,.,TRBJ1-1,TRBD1,CASSNRDRGHTEAFF,TGTGCCAGCAGTAACCGGGACAGGGGGCACACTGAAGCTTTCTTT